This T cell receptor (beta chain) was observed in a study of cytomegalovirus exposure and HLA in healthy donors. Concerning this clone: Antigen: not known.

In the PCR, 60 Vbeta and 13 Jbeta primers were used. Profiled with immunoSEQ multiplex PCR; TCRdb holds only in-frame clones, not every one. The sample holds about 130,000 clones, around 77% seen once. The junction had 13 bases not matched to a gene; V was cut back by 6 bases and J by 0 bases. CDR3 length: 18 residues. Per germline, CDR1 LNHDA and CDR2 SQIVND (reference sequence). The study, taken as a whole, reports: An Asian-associated ancestry cluster reportedly showed fewer N-insertions than the approximately 650-donor mean in a later analysis.

Material for sequencing was PBMCs. The chain is built from TRBV19 and TRBJ1-5, with 8 bases aligning to TRBD1. The TCR sequence derives from a man between 25 and 39 years old in good health and CMV-seronegative. This CDR3 reads CASRVGQAKAGSNQPQHF. In DNA, the CDR3 is TGTGCCAGTAGGGTGGGACAGGCCAAAGCTGGTAGCAATCAGCCCCAGCATTTT.